Presented here are 31 T cell receptor beta chains from one specimen sequenced in a study of cytomegalovirus exposure and HLA in healthy donors. Both 60 Vbeta primers and 13 Jbeta primers went into the PCR. This table comes from immunoSEQ multiplex PCR, and its TCRdb copy is limited to in-frame clones, with some not included. The profile shows around 91,000 clones, roughly four fifths of them singletons. Sequenced material: PBMCs. The receptors originated from a woman in her thirties or forties in good health and CMV-seropositive.

Written as DNA, the CDR3 is TGTGCCAGCAGCCAAGAGACTAGCGGGAGCTCTGGGGCCAACGTCCTGACTTTC. Protein sequence: CASSQETSGSSGANVLTF. The V call is TRBV4-2, the J call TRBJ2-6, with 12 positions matching TRBD2. The CDR3 runs to 18 residues. Germline CDR1 and CDR2: LGHNA and YNFKEQ. The ends lost 0 bases at V and 0 bases at J; junction bases unmatched: 0.

As to this clone: At one end, the junction sequence differs from germline, possibly due to a read error. The chain carries TRBV7-9 and TRBJ2-7; no clear D. CDR3 length: 12 residues. Germline CDR1 reads SEHNR; CDR2 reads FQNEAQ (reference sequence). Written as DNA, the CDR3 is TGTTCCAGCAGCTCGAAGCCGAACGAGCAGTACTTC. Amino acids: CSSSSKPNEQYF.

In its sample, this clone was seen a few times. The chain links TRBV21-1 to TRBJ1-5; the D call in the table, TRBD1, was not verified against the DNA. TRBV21-1 is recorded as a pseudogene. The CDR3 consists of 17 residues. CDR3 amino acids: CASSKPLGLYSNQPQHF. The DNA for the CDR3 is TGTGCCAGCAGCAAGCCTTTGGGGCTGTATAGCAATCAGCCCCAGCATTTT.

The DNA for the CDR3 is TGTGCCAGCAGCTTGGGGCAGGGGATGAACCAAGAGACCCAGTACTTC. Protein product: CASSLGQGMNQETQYF. The chain has TRBV5-5 and TRBJ2-5; D perhaps matches TRBD1 (6 bases). This CDR3 has 16 residues. The V end was cut by 0 bases, the J end by 0 bases, with 12 bases between. Germline loops: CDR1 SGHKS, CDR2 YYEKEE (reference sequence). Complete variable domain (other parts from reference TRBV5-5 and TRBJ2-5): DAGVTQSPTHLIKTRGQQVTLRCSPISGHKSVSWYQQVLGQGPQFIFQYYEKEERGRGNFPDRFSARQFPNYSSELNVNALLLGDSALYLCASSLGQGMNQETQYFGPGTRLLVL.

Points on this clone: An end of the junction differs from the germline gene, which may be a read error. V is TRBV7-8 and J is TRBJ1-2; tentatively, D is TRBD1 (6 bases). The length of the CDR3 is 13 residues. Germline V gene lookup returns CDR1 SGHVS and CDR2 FQNEAQ. The CDR3 protein is CASSLAGGGGCTF. The CDR3 region has the DNA TGTGCCAGCAGCTTAGCAGGGGGTGGTGGCTGCACCTTC.

The V and J genes are TRBV27 and TRBJ2-1; 11 bases align to TRBD2. J gave up 7 bases and V 7 bases, and 9 bases lay outside the gene matches. This CDR3 spans 15 amino acids. Germline CDR1 reads MNHEY; CDR2 reads SMNVEV (reference sequence). The chain's CDR3 is CASTLGTSGLNEQFF. CDR3 nucleotide sequence: TGTGCCAGCACCCTCGGGACTAGCGGATTGAATGAGCAGTTCTTC.

This chain joins TRBV28 and TRBJ2-7; 10 bases match TRBD1. The V segment lost 3 bases and the J segment 2 bases; nucleotides outside the gene matches: 7. The germline V gene has CDR1 MDHEN and CDR2 SYDVKM. The CDR3 is 16 amino acids. DNA for the CDR3: TGTGCCAGCAGTTTTAGCCCCGGACAGGGGGCCTACGAGCAGTACTTC. Its protein product is CASSFSPGQGAYEQYF.

The chain couples TRBV15 to TRBJ2-7, with a possible D match to TRBD1 (5 bases). The CDR3 length is 14 residues. The germline V gene encodes CDR1 LNHNV and CDR2 YYDKDF (reference sequence). Trimming shortened V by 1 base and J by 5 bases, and 12 bases separated the two germline ends. This chain's CDR3 is CATSRVRVNNEQYF. The CDR3, as DNA: TGTGCCACCAGCAGAGTCAGGGTCAATAACGAGCAGTACTTC.

The genes are TRBV9 and TRBJ1-3; D unclear. V gave up 2 bases and J gave up 0 bases, with 6 bases separating them. CDR3 size: 14 residues. The germline gives CDR1 SGDLS, CDR2 YYNGEE. This CDR3 reads CASSVSVSGNTIYF. The CDR3 DNA follows: TGTGCCAGCAGCGTTTCAGTCTCTGGAAACACCATATATTTT.

This chain connects TRBV10-3 to TRBJ2-1, with D possibly TRBD1 on 6 matching bases. V shed 5 bases and J shed 4 bases, with 9 bases lying between them. Germline V gene sequence: CDR1 ENHRY, CDR2 SYGVKD. CDR3 length: 13 residues. The CDR3, as DNA: TGTGCCATCAGTCCCGGACAGTACAATGAGCAGTTCTTC. It codes for CAISPGQYNEQFF.

V and J are TRBV19 and TRBJ1-2; TRBD1 aligns across 11 bases. Germline V gene data show CDR1 as LNHDA and CDR2 as SQIVND (reference sequence). The ends lost 3 bases at V and 5 bases at J; junction bases unmatched: 8. The CDR3 covers 16 residues. This chain's CDR3 is CASSILSGTGGYGYTF. The CDR3 coding sequence is TGTGCCAGTAGTATTCTATCCGGGACAGGGGGGTATGGCTACACCTTC.

The chain is built from TRBV14 and TRBJ1-4; 8 nucleotides line up with TRBD1. There are 16 residues in the CDR3. V shed 3 bases, J shed 6 bases, and the junction held 9 bases outside the gene matches. Germline CDR1 and CDR2: SGHDN and FVKESK. The CDR3 is CASSHRRDRLHEKLFF. CDR3 nucleotides: TGTGCCAGCAGCCATCGCCGGGACAGGCTTCATGAAAAACTGTTTTTT.

Only one count was recorded for this clone. The chain links TRBV19 to TRBJ2-6; D is unresolved. Trimming pared 5 bases from V and 0 bases from J, leaving 14 bases between. Germline V gene lookup returns CDR1 LNHDA and CDR2 SQIVND (reference sequence). The CDR3 loop spans 17 amino acids. The CDR3 bases are TGTGCCAGTAGTTTGACATACAGTGGCTCTGGGGCCAACGTCCTGACTTTC. This codes for CASSLTYSGSGANVLTF.

The rearrangement uses TRBV6-5 and TRBJ2-1, with a tentative D call TRBD2 (7 bases). The CDR3 covers 14 residues. CDR1 MNHEY and CDR2 SVGAGI come from the germline V gene. Trimming left V 2 bases short and J 10 bases short, with 15 bases between. The CDR3 bases are TGTGCCAGCAGTTACGTTAGGGGGGAGGGGGAGCAGTTCTTC. Translating it yields CASSYVRGEGEQFF.

The chain is built from TRBV7-9 and TRBJ2-3; TRBD1 agrees at 10 bases. The germline V gene has CDR1 SEHNR and CDR2 FQNEAQ (reference sequence). The CDR3 has 16 residues. V gave up 2 bases and J gave up 3 bases; unmatched junction bases: 5. The CDR3 spells CASSLLGQGITDTQYF. As DNA, the CDR3 is TGTGCCAGCAGCTTACTGGGACAGGGGATTACAGATACGCAGTATTTT.

The V gene is TRBV7-3, the J gene TRBJ2-1; TRBD2 matches at 10 bases. The germline CDR1 and CDR2 sequences are SGHTA and FQGTGA. This CDR3 has 14 residues. V dropped 3 bases and J dropped 8; count of bases not matched to a gene: 4. The CDR3 protein is CASSFLAGVDEQFF. The DNA for the CDR3 is TGTGCCAGCAGCTTCCTAGCGGGAGTTGATGAGCAGTTCTTC.

This chain uses TRBV11-3 with TRBJ1-1; possibly TRBD1 for D (6 bases). CDR3 length: 13 amino acids. V shed 1 base and J shed 7 bases, with 10 bases lying between them. Germline V gene lookup returns CDR1 SGHNT and CDR2 YENEEA. In DNA form, the CDR3 reads TGTGCCAGCAGCTTAGGACAGGACCGTGAAGCTTTCTTT. Amino acids: CASSLGQDREAFF.

The V and J genes are TRBV11-1 and TRBJ2-3, with D unresolved. V lost 7 bases and J lost 0, with 11 bases in between. The CDR3 covers 14 residues. CDR1 and CDR2 from the germline V gene are SGHAT and FQDESV (reference sequence). The CDR3 sequence: CASKLGGSTDTQYF. DNA of the CDR3: TGTGCCAGCAAACTCGGCGGTAGCACAGATACGCAGTATTTT.

The V gene is TRBV5-5, the J gene TRBJ2-3; tentatively, D is TRBD2 (5 bases). The V gene lost 5 bases and the J gene lost 0 bases, with 10 bases spanning the gap. From germline, CDR1 is SGHKS and CDR2 YYEKEE (reference sequence). The CDR3 runs 14 residues. The CDR3 coding sequence is TGTGCCAGCAGGGGTCGGGGAAGCACAGATACGCAGTATTTT. As protein: CASRGRGSTDTQYF.

The genes are TRBV29-1 and TRBJ2-7, with D perhaps matching TRBD1 (5 bases). From germline, CDR1 is SQVTM and CDR2 ANQGSEA. Trimming removed 1 base at V and 0 bases at J, with 13 bases between. The length of the CDR3 is 15 residues. DNA for the CDR3: TGCAGCGTTGAAGTATTGGGGCAGGTCTCCTACGAGCAGTACTTC. This encodes CSVEVLGQVSYEQYF.

The chain employs TRBV11-3 and TRBJ2-1; TRBD1 might be the D (6 bases). The CDR3 is 13 residues long. The V gene lost 5 bases and the J gene lost 6 bases, with 11 bases spanning the gap. Per the germline V gene, CDR1 is SGHNT and CDR2 is YENEEA. The CDR3 protein is CASSTSDSNEQFF. As DNA, the CDR3 is TGTGCCAGCAGCACCTCGGACAGCAATGAGCAGTTCTTC.

The genes are TRBV6-4 and TRBJ1-1; 10 bases line up with TRBD1. From germline, CDR1 is MRHNA and CDR2 SNTAGT. The CDR3 contains 14 residues. The V segment lost 8 bases and the J segment 1 base; nucleotides outside the gene matches: 4. The CDR3 loop is CASRTGGRNTEAFF. Written as DNA, the CDR3 is TGTGCCAGCCGGACAGGGGGTCGGAACACTGAAGCTTTCTTT.

V and J are TRBV6-5 and TRBJ2-7; D not resolved. The CDR3 is 14 residues long. Trimming removed 0 bases at V and 5 bases at J, with 11 bases between. Germline V CDR1 and CDR2: MNHEY, SVGAGI. CDR3 in DNA: TGTGCCAGCAGTTACTCACCAGGCCCGGACGAGCAGTACTTC. This codes for CASSYSPGPDEQYF.

This sequence joins TRBV4-1 and TRBJ2-7, with 8 bases matching TRBD2. Looked up from germline, CDR1 is MGHRA and CDR2 is YSYEKL. The ends lost 0 bases at V and 4 bases at J; junction bases unmatched: 14. The CDR3 extends over 18 amino acids. The CDR3: CASSQERATGGVIYEQYF. CDR3 nucleotide sequence: TGCGCCAGCAGCCAAGAAAGGGCAACGGGAGGGGTAATATACGAGCAGTACTTC.

The CDR3 coding sequence is TGTGCCAGCAGTCGGACAGGGATGTCGAACACCGGGGAGCTGTTTTTT. The encoded protein is CASSRTGMSNTGELFF. The chain recombines TRBV5-8 with TRBJ2-2, with 8 bases aligning to TRBD1. Germline values: CDR1 SGHTS, CDR2 YDEGEE. The CDR3 has 16 residues. Losses at the gene ends were 5 bases for V and 0 bases for J; bases not matched to a gene: 6. The full variable domain, with the rest looked up from reference TRBV5-8 and TRBJ2-2, is EAGVTQSPTHLIKTRGQQATLRCSPISGHTSVYWYQQALGLGLQFLLWYDEGEERNRGNFPPRFSGRQFPNYSSELNVNALELEDSALYLCASSRTGMSNTGELFFGEGSRLTVL.

The genes are TRBV7-2 and TRBJ2-3; the D is unclear. Germline CDR1 SGHTA, CDR2 FQGNSA. CDR3 size: 13 residues. The ends were cut back, 8 bases at V and 0 bases at J, with 9 bases in the middle. The CDR3 DNA sequence: TGTGCCAGCTCCGAACGGAGCACAGATACGCAGTATTTT. Its translation is CASSERSTDTQYF. The full variable domain, completed using reference TRBV7-2 and TRBJ2-3, is GAGVSQSPSNKVTEKGKDVELRCDPISGHTALYWYRQSLGQGLEFLIYFQGNSAPDKSGLPSDRFSAERTGGSVSTLTIQRTQQEDSAVYLCASSERSTDTQYFGPGTRLTVL.

The chain couples TRBV10-3 to TRBJ1-4, with 12 bases lining up with TRBD1. The CDR3 contains 16 residues. CDR1 and CDR2 (germline): ENHRY, SYGVKD. The CDR3 nucleotides read TGTGCTGCGGGACAGGGGGCCCAAACGGCTAATGAAAAACTGTTTTTT. Residues: CAAGQGAQTANEKLFF.

V usage is TRBV15 and J usage is TRBJ2-5; 12 bases line up with TRBD1. Germline CDR1 is LNHNV and CDR2 is YYDKDF (reference sequence). The CDR3 loop spans 16 amino acids. V shed 1 base, J shed 3 bases, and the junction held 3 bases outside the gene matches. The CDR3 DNA reads as TGTGCCACCAGCAGAGGGGACAGGGGGCGCGAAGAGACCCAGTACTTC. It is translated as CATSRGDRGREETQYF.

V usage is TRBV7-9 and J usage is TRBJ2-7, with D possibly being TRBD2 (5 bases). V was clipped by 5 bases and J by 3 bases, with 11 bases between them. Germline V CDR1 and CDR2: SEHNR, FQNEAQ (reference sequence). The CDR3 is 13 residues long. The CDR3 bases are TGTGCCAGCAGCGTCGACTACATCTACGAGCAGTACTTC. Translated, it gives CASSVDYIYEQYF.

Regarding this clone: One end of the junction varies from germline; a read error may be responsible. J is TRBJ2-1 and V is TRBV7-9, with 11 positions matching TRBD2. This CDR3 contains 17 residues. CDR1 is SEHNR, CDR2 FQNEAQ, per germline (reference sequence). CDR3 nucleotide sequence: TGTTCCAGCAGCCCAGCGTTGACTAGCGGGATGTACAATGAGCAGTTCTTC. It encodes CSSSPALTSGMYNEQFF.

This rearrangement joins TRBV4-3 to TRBJ1-1, with TRBD1 identical over 8 bases. V lost 4 bases, J lost 5 bases, and 15 bases stayed unmatched. Germline assignment: CDR1 LGHNA and CDR2 YSLEER. The CDR3 runs to 17 residues. The CDR3 sequence: CASSPTLISRGRTEAFF. The CDR3 coding sequence is TGCGCCAGCAGCCCTACCCTTATCTCCAGGGGGCGGACTGAAGCTTTCTTT.